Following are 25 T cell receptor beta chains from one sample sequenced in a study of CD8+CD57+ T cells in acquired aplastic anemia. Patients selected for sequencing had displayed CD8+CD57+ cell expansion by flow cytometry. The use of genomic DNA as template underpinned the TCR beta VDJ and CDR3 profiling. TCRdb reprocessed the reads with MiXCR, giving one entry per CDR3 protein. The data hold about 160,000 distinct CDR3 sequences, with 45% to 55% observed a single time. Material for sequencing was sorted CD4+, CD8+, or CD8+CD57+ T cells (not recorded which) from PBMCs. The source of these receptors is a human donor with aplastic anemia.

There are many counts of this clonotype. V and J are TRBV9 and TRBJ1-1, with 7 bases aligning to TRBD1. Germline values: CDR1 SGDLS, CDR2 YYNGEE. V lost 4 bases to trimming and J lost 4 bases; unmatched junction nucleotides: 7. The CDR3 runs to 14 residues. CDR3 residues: CASSPRTGLTEAFF. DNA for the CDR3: TGTGCCAGCAGCCCGAGGACAGGACTCACTGAAGCTTTCTTT.

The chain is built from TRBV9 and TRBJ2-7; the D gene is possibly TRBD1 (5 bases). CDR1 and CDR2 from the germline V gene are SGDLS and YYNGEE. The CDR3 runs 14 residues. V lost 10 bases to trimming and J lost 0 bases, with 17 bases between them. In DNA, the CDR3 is TGTGCCGCCTTTGGACACCAGAGCTCCTACGAGCAGTACTTC. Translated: CAAFGHQSSYEQYF. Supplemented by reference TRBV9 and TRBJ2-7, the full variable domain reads DSGVTQTPKHLITATGQRVTLRCSPRSGDLSVYWYQQSLDQGLQFLIQYYNGEERAKGNILERFSAQQFPDLHSELNLSSLELGDSALYFCAAFGHQSSYEQYFGPGTRLTVT.

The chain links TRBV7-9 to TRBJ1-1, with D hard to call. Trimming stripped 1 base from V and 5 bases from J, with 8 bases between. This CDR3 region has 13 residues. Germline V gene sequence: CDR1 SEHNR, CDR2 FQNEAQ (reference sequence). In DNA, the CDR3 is TGTGCCAGCAGCTTAGTAACTAATACTGAAGCTTTCTTT. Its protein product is CASSLVTNTEAFF.

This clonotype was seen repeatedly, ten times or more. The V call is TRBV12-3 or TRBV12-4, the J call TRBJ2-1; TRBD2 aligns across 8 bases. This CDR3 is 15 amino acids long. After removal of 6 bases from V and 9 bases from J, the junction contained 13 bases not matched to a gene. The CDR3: CASRRTGTRSTEQFF. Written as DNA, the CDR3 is TGTGCCAGCAGACGGACCGGGACTAGGAGCACTGAGCAGTTCTTC.

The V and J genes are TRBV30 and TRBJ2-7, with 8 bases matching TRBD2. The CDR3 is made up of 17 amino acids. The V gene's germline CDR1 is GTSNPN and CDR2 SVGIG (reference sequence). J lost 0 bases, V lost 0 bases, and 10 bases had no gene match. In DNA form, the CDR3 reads TGTGCCTGGAGTGTAGGGCGCGTAGCGGGATTCTCCTACGAGCAGTACTTC. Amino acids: CAWSVGRVAGFSYEQYF.

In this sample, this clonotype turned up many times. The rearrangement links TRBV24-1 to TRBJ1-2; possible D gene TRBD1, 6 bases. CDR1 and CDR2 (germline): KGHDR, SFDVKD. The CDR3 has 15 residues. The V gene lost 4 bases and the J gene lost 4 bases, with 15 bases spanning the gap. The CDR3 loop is CATSEGGGQIYGYTF. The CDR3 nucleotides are TGTGCCACCAGTGAGGGGGGAGGACAGATCTATGGCTACACCTTC.

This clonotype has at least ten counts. CDR3 sequence: CASSLTGNTIYF. The CDR3 DNA sequence: TGTGCCAGCAGTCTTACGGGGAACACCATATATTTT. The gene calls are TRBV6-6 and TRBJ1-3; D remains ambiguous. The CDR3 length is 12 residues. Germline V gene data show CDR1 as MNHNY and CDR2 as SVGAGI (reference sequence). Trimming left V 5 bases short and J 7 bases short, with 9 bases between.

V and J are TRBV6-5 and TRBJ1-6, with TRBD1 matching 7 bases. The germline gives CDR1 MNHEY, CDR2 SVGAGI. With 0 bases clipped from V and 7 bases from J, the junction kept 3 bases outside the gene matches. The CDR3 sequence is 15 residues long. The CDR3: CASSYSGQTNSPLHF. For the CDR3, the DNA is TGTGCCAGCAGTTACTCGGGACAGACAAATTCACCCCTCCACTTT.

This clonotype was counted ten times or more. This chain's CDR3 is CASARDAGLGEQYF. CDR3 nucleotides: TGTGCCAGCGCCCGGGACGCCGGCCTCGGCGAGCAGTACTTC. The rearrangement joins TRBV9 to TRBJ2-7; D is perhaps TRBD1 or TRBD2 (5 bases each). The CDR3 totals 14 residues. Trimming removed 7 bases from V and 6 bases from J, with 20 bases in between. CDR1 and CDR2 (germline): SGDLS, YYNGEE. The variable domain in full, with the rest retrieved from reference TRBV9 and TRBJ2-7, is DSGVTQTPKHLITATGQRVTLRCSPRSGDLSVYWYQQSLDQGLQFLIQYYNGEERAKGNILERFSAQQFPDLHSELNLSSLELGDSALYFCASARDAGLGEQYFGPGTRLTVT.

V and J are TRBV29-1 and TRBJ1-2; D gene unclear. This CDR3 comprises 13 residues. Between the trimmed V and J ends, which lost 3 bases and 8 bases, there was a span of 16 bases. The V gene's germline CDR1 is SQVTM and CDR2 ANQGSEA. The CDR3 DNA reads TGCAGCGTTGATGTCGAGAGGAGCAGAGGCTACACCTTC. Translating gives CSVDVERSRGYTF. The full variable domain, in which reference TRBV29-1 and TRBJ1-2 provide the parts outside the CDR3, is SAVISQKPSRDICQRGTSLTIQCQVDSQVTMMFWYRQQPGQSLTLIATANQGSEATYESGFVIDKFPISRPNLTFSTLTVSNMSPEDSSIYLCSVDVERSRGYTFGSGTRLTVV.

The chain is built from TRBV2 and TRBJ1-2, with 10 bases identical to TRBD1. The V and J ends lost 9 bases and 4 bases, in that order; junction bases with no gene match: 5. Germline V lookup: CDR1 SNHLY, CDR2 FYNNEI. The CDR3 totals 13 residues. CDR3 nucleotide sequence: TGTGCCAGGAAGGGACAGGGGCTCTATGGCTACACCTTC. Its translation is CARKGQGLYGYTF. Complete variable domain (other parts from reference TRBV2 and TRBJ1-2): EPEVTQTPSHQVTQMGQEVILRCVPISNHLYFYWYRQILGQKVEFLVSFYNNEISEKSEIFDDQFSVERPDGSNFTLKIRSTKLEDSAMYFCARKGQGLYGYTFGSGTRLTVV.

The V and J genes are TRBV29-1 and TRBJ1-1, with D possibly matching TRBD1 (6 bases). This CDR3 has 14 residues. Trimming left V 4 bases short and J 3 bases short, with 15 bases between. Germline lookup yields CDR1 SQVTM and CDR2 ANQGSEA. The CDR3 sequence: CSVARNNRDTEAFF. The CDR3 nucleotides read TGCAGCGTTGCCCGGAATAACAGGGACACTGAAGCTTTCTTT.

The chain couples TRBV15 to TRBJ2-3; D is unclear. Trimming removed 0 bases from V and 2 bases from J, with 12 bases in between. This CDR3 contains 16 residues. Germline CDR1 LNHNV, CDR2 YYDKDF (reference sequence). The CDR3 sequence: CATSRDRRDFTDTQYF. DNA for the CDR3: TGTGCCACCAGCAGAGATCGCCGAGACTTCACAGATACGCAGTATTTT.

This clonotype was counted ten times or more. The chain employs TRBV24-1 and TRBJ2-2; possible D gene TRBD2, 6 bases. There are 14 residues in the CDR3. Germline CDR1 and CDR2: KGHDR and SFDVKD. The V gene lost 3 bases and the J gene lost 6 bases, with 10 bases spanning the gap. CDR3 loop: CATSDGRLAGELFF. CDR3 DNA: TGTGCCACCAGTGATGGAAGACTAGCCGGGGAGCTGTTTTTT.

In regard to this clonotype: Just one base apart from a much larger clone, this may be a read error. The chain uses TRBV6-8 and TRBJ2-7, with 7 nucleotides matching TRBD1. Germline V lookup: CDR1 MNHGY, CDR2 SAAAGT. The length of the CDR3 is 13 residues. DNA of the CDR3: TGTGCCAGCAGTCGACAGGGAGAGTACGAGCTGTACTTC. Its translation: CASSRQGEYELYF.

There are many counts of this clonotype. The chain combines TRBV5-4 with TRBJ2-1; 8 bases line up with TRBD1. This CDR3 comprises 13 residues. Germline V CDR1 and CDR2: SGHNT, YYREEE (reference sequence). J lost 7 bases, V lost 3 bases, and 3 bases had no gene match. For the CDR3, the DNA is TGTGCCAGCAGCTGGGACAGGTCAAATGAGCAGTTCTTC. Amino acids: CASSWDRSNEQFF.

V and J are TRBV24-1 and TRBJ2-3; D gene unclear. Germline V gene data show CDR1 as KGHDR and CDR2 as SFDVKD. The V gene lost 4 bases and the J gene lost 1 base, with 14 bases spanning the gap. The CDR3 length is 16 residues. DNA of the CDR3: TGTGCCACCAGTGACCCCGGACCGATTGGCACAGATACGCAGTATTTT. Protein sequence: CATSDPGPIGTDTQYF.

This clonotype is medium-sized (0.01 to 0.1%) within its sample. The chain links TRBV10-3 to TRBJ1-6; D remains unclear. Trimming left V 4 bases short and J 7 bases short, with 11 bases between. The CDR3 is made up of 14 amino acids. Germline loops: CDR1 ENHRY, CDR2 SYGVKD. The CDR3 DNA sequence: TGTGCCATCAGTGTAGAGGAAAGCAATTCACCCCTCCACTTT. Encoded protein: CAISVEESNSPLHF.

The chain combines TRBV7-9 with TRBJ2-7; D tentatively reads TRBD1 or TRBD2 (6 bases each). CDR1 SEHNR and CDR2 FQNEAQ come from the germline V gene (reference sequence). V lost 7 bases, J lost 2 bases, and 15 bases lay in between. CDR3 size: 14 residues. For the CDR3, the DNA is TGTGCCAGCACGGTATCAGGGGAGGCCTACGAGCAGTACTTC. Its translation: CASTVSGEAYEQYF.

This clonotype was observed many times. CDR3 bases: TGCAGTGCTACCCGGACGGATCCTGATACTGAAGCTTTCTTT. Amino acids: CSATRTDPDTEAFF. The V gene is TRBV20-1, the J gene TRBJ1-1; no firm D call. CDR3 length: 14 residues. The germline gives CDR1 DFQATT, CDR2 SNEGSKA (reference sequence). With 4 bases removed from V and 5 bases from J, the gap between germline ends came to 17 bases.

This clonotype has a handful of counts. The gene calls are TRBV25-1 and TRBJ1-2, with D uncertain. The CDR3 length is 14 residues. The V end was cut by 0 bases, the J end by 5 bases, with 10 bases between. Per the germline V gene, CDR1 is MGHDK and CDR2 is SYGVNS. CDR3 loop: CASSEYGDLYGYTF. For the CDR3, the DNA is TGTGCCAGCAGTGAATACGGAGACTTATATGGCTACACCTTC.

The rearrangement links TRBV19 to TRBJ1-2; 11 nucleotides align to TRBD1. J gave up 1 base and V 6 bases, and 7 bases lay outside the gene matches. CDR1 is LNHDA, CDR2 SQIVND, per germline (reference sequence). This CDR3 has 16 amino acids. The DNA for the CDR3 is TGTGCCAGTAGCTCGGACAGGGGGCGGGTTAACTATGGCTACACCTTC. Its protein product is CASSSDRGRVNYGYTF. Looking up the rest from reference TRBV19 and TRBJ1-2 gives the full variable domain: DGGITQSPKYLFRKEGQNVTLSCEQNLNHDAMYWYRQDPGQGLRLIYYSQIVNDFQKGDIAEGYSVSREKKESFPLTVTSAQKNPTAFYLCASSSDRGRVNYGYTFGSGTRLTVV.

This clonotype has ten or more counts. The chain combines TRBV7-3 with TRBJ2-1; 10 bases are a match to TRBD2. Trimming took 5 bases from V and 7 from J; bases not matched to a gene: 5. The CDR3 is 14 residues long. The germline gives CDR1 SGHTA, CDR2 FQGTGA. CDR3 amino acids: CASSVGLASNEQFF. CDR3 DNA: TGTGCCAGCAGCGTGGGACTAGCGAGTAATGAGCAGTTCTTC.

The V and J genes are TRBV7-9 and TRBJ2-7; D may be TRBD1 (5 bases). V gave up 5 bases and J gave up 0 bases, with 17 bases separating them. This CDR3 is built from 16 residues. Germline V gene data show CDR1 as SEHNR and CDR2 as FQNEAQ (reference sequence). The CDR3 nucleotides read TGTGCCAGCAGCCCCCCCACAGGACCTAACTCCTACGAGCAGTACTTC. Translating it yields CASSPPTGPNSYEQYF.

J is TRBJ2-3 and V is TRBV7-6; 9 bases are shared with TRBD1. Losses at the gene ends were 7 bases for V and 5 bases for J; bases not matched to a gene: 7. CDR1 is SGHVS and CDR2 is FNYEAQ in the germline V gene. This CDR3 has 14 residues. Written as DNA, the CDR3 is TGTGCCAGCAAGCACAGGGGGCCTGGAGATACGCAGTATTTT. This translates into CASKHRGPGDTQYF.